This TCR beta chain was documented in a study of shared clonotypes between healthy human individuals. TCRdb's table, derived via immunoSEQ multiplex PCR, lists solely in-frame clones and lacks some. The sample shows millions of clones, around 95% of them seen only once. Per germline, CDR1 ENHRY and CDR2 SYGVKD. CDR3 length equals 13 residues. The V end lost 7 bases, the J end lost 1 base, and 10 bases lay between the germline ends. The specimen sequenced was naive CD4+ T cells sorted from blood. Subset: CD45RA+ positively selected. The gene calls are TRBV10-3 and TRBJ1-1; no clear D gene. This TCR was recovered from a man between 18 and 29 years old in good health. CDR3 loop: CAIKRPENTEAFF. The CDR3 DNA reads TGTGCCATCAAGCGGCCTGAGAACACTGAAGCTTTCTTT.